The clone carrying this T cell receptor (beta chain) showed up just a few times. The antigen remains unidentified. TCRdb reanalysed the 5' RACE reads using MiXCR and keeps one entry per CDR3 protein. This repertoire shows approximately 1,600 distinct CDR3 sequences, roughly 13% found once; its top ten account for about 41%. This entry comes from a study of spatial heterogeneity in lung cancer. The time point here: sample taken at primary tumor resection. This CDR3 has 11 amino acids. Germline V CDR1 and CDR2: SGHAT, FQNNGV. V was shortened by 8 bases and J by 3 bases, with 8 bases between the two germline ends. Study conclusions and caveats: The number of expanded tumor alpha and beta chains correlated with mutation number.

This specimen consisted of lung tumor tissue, obtained at surgery. The receptor was isolated from a male donor with early-stage non-small cell lung cancer. The rearrangement links TRBV11-2 to TRBJ2-7; the D gene is possibly TRBD2 (5 bases). CDR3 DNA sequence: TGTGCCAGCGGGAGTTTCTACGAGCAGTACTTC. Its protein product is CASGSFYEQYF.